This entry describes one T cell receptor beta chain. Its matching antigen is unknown. Losses at the gene ends were 7 bases for V and 5 bases for J; bases not matched to a gene: 11. In germline, CDR1 is DFQATT, CDR2 SNEGSKA (reference sequence). This CDR3 is 14 amino acids long. The data belong to a study of T cell repertoires in cytomegalovirus infection. Study-wide findings and caveats: Ex vivo responses were dominated by HLA-C-restricted CMV-specific TCR beta clonotypes.

TCRdb recomputed calls from the reads with MiXCR, one row per CDR3 protein. The sample carries around 740,000 distinct CDR3 sequences, approximately 40% recorded once. The chain employs TRBV20-1 and TRBJ2-5; 9 bases fit TRBD2. The sequencing sample was made of PBMCs. This TCR derives from a human donor in good health (CMV status not recorded). Some clones in this sample may be carry-over from other donors' samples. Written as DNA, the CDR3 is TGCAGTGGGAGGCTAGCGGGATTAGTGGAGACCCAGTACTTC. As protein: CSGRLAGLVETQYF.